This T cell receptor beta chain was identified in a study of blood T cell repertoires in COVID-19. This clone was recorded only once. This CDR3 contains 15 residues. Germline values: CDR1 LNHNV, CDR2 YYDKDF (reference sequence). J was trimmed by 3 bases and V by 5 bases; bases with no gene match: 9. Study processing details: Quantification of nucleated cells was approximated via reference gene primer amplification. This table comes from immunoSEQ multiplex PCR, and its TCRdb copy is limited to in-frame clones, with some not included. V, J and clone size are those of that table, while D and trimming were read from the DNA. This sample has about 310,000 clones, with roughly 87% found just once.

The V call is TRBV15, the J call TRBJ2-7; 8 nucleotides match TRBD1. This clonotype was obtained from a man between 18 and 35 years old with active or convalescent COVID-19. Sequencing used peripheral blood. The CDR3 DNA sequence: TGTGCCACCAGCCCCACCGGGACAGGTAACTACGAGCAGTACTTC. It specifies CATSPTGTGNYEQYF.